This entry concerns a single T cell receptor beta chain. With 60 Vbeta and 13 Jbeta primers, the PCR was carried out. Original data processing: Later reanalysis found about 80 million unique TCR beta chains, around 10 million of them shared. This table comes from immunoSEQ multiplex PCR, and its TCRdb copy is limited to in-frame clones, with some not included. D and trimming were read from the DNA, whereas the V and J calls and clone size are those reported in that table. The profile shows under 200,000 clones, over 70% of them singletons. CDR1 GTSNPN and CDR2 SVGIG come from the germline V gene (reference sequence). The junction had 11 bases not matched to a gene; V was cut back by 5 bases and J by 0 bases. The CDR3 spans 19 residues. This entry comes from a study of cytomegalovirus exposure and HLA in healthy donors.

This clonotype was sampled from a man younger than 40 in good health and CMV-seronegative. Sequencing used PBMCs. The chain recombines TRBV30 with TRBJ2-1, with 15 bases aligning to TRBD2. CDR3 region: CAWYDFGTSGGSSYNEQFF. The CDR3 DNA sequence: TGTGCCTGGTACGACTTCGGGACTAGCGGGGGGAGCTCCTACAATGAGCAGTTCTTC.